The present TCR beta chain was sequenced within a study of blood T cell repertoires in COVID-19. In the study overall: The origin of the acute and convalescent COVID-19 samples was the United States, Italy and Spain.

Sequencing used immunoSEQ multiplex PCR; TCRdb keeps in-frame clones, though not all of them. The sample carries more than 4,000 clones, over 75% recorded once. The CDR3 loop spans 16 amino acids. The trim removed 4 bases at V and 0 bases at J, leaving 2 bases unmatched. CDR1 and CDR2 from the germline V gene are SGHRS and YFSETQ. The sequenced sample consisted of peripheral blood. This clonotype was obtained from a woman older than 75 with acute or convalescent COVID-19. V is TRBV5-1 and J is TRBJ2-2, with TRBD1 matching over 11 bases. The CDR3 loop reads CASSRDRGANTGELFF. The CDR3 DNA reads TGCGCCAGCAGCCGGGACAGGGGGGCGAACACCGGGGAGCTGTTTTTT.